Below, 26 T cell receptor beta chains from the same sample are listed, as sequenced in a study of PD-1 blockade in classical Hodgkin lymphoma. TCRdb's table, derived via immunoSEQ multiplex PCR, lists solely in-frame clones and lacks some. The sample lists about 7,000 clones, about 74% occurring once. Time point described: cycle 4 day 1 (C4D1), after around six weeks of nivolumab. Relapses following autologous stem cell transplantation were seen in all patients, with brentuximab vedotin exposure varying. Source: peripheral blood mononuclear cells (PBMCs), taken before the fourth cycle of nivolumab. The receptors come from a human donor with classical Hodgkin lymphoma.

The gene calls are TRBV18 and TRBJ1-2, with 12 nucleotides matching TRBD1. Germline-derived CDR1 and CDR2 are KGHSH and LQKENI. V lost 6 bases, J lost 6 bases, and 8 bases stayed unmatched. The CDR3 consists of 15 residues. In DNA, the CDR3 is TGTGCCAGCTCTCCGGGACAGGGGGCTGTCGATGGCTACACCTTC. It yields the protein CASSPGQGAVDGYTF.

V and J are TRBV10-3 and TRBJ2-7, with 10 bases fitting TRBD2. The CDR3 extends over 13 amino acids. Per germline, CDR1 ENHRY and CDR2 SYGVKD. V lost 5 bases and J lost 3; bases outside the gene matches: 1. In DNA, the CDR3 is TGTGCCATCAGTAGGACTAGCGGCTACGAGCAGTACTTC. It specifies CAISRTSGYEQYF.

This clone occurred once. DNA for the CDR3: TGTGCCAGCAGCTTGGGAGCAGGCTGGTCGGATGGCTACACCTTC. Its protein product is CASSLGAGWSDGYTF. This chain uses TRBV5-4 with TRBJ1-2; no clear D. The CDR3 sequence is 15 residues long. The germline CDR1 and CDR2 sequences are SGHNT and YYREEE (reference sequence). V lost 0 bases and J 6 bases, leaving 15 bases between the germline ends.

The chain carries TRBV7-9 and TRBJ2-7; D not resolved. Trimming left V 1 base short and J 3 bases short, with 4 bases between. Looked up from germline, CDR1 is SEHNR and CDR2 is FQNEAQ (reference sequence). The CDR3 runs 12 residues. The CDR3 region is CASSLVDYEQYF. The CDR3, as DNA: TGTGCCAGCAGCTTAGTCGACTACGAGCAGTACTTC.

Concerning this clone: Other nucleotide sequences in the sample specify the same CDR3. V is TRBV7-3 and J is TRBJ2-7; 9 nucleotides agree with TRBD2. After removal of 2 bases from V and 2 bases from J, the junction contained 4 bases not matched to a gene. The CDR3 totals 15 residues. Per germline, CDR1 SGHTA and CDR2 FQGTGA. CDR3 sequence reads: CASSLYSGSPYEQYF. The CDR3 bases are TGTGCCAGCAGCTTATATAGCGGGAGTCCCTACGAGCAGTACTTC.

V gene TRBV4-1 combines with J gene TRBJ2-3; D is possibly TRBD2 (6 bases). V was pared by 1 base and J by 6 bases, with 11 bases between. The CDR3 totals 14 residues. CDR1 is MGHRA and CDR2 is YSYEKL in the germline V gene. CDR3 bases: TGCGCCAGCAGCCAAGGGAGGAGGGAGGATACGCAGTATTTT. It codes for CASSQGRREDTQYF.

CDR3 amino acids: CASSLDGRADTQYF. The CDR3 nucleotides are TGTGCCAGCAGCTTAGACGGGAGGGCAGATACGCAGTATTTT. J is TRBJ2-3 and V is TRBV5-8; 8 nucleotides align to TRBD2. Trimming cost V 2 bases and J 4 bases; bases outside gene matches: 3. CDR1 is SGHTS and CDR2 is YDEGEE in the germline V gene. The CDR3 extends over 14 amino acids.

The chain recombines TRBV29-1 with TRBJ2-2; D is uncertain. This CDR3 has 10 residues. Germline CDR1 and CDR2: SQVTM and ANQGSEA. V was pared by 3 bases and J by 6 bases, with 2 bases between. The CDR3 reads CSVEAGELFF. The CDR3 DNA follows: TGCAGCGTTGAGGCCGGGGAGCTGTTTTTT.

The gene calls are TRBV29-1 and TRBJ2-7; D is ambiguous. Germline loops: CDR1 SQVTM, CDR2 ANQGSEA. This CDR3 has 11 residues. With 6 bases removed from V and 3 bases from J, the gap between germline ends came to 9 bases. CDR3 loop: CSVMKNYEQYF. As DNA, the CDR3 is TGCAGCGTAATGAAAAACTACGAGCAGTACTTC.

The chain combines TRBV28 with TRBJ2-1, with 8 bases that match TRBD2. The V segment lost 3 bases and the J segment 1 base; nucleotides outside the gene matches: 5. The germline V gene has CDR1 MDHEN and CDR2 SYDVKM. This CDR3 is 16 amino acids long. CDR3 nucleotides: TGTGCCAGCAGTTTTAGCGGGAAAGCGTCCTACAATGAGCAGTTCTTC. Translating gives CASSFSGKASYNEQFF. Combining the CDR3 with reference TRBV28 and TRBJ2-1 gives the whole variable domain DVKVTQSSRYLVKRTGEKVFLECVQDMDHENMFWYRQDPGLGLRLIYFSYDVKMKEKGDIPEGYSVSREKKERFSLILESASTNQTSMYLCASSFSGKASYNEQFFGPGTRLTVL.

The chain couples TRBV5-1 to TRBJ2-3; weak D call: TRBD1 (5 bases). V dropped 0 bases and J dropped 4 bases, with 6 bases sitting between them. Looked up from germline, CDR1 is SGHRS and CDR2 is YFSETQ. There are 13 residues in the CDR3. CDR3 amino acids: CASSLVTADTQYF. As DNA, the CDR3 is TGCGCCAGCAGCTTGGTGACAGCAGATACGCAGTATTTT.

The chain couples TRBV29-1 to TRBJ1-2; D perhaps matches TRBD1 (5 bases). The CDR3 runs to 15 residues. Germline assignment: CDR1 SQVTM and CDR2 ANQGSEA. Trimming left V 6 bases short and J 4 bases short, with 21 bases between. In DNA, the CDR3 is TGCAGCGTGCACGAGACAGCCGACGGAGGCTATGGCTACACCTTC. This gives the protein CSVHETADGGYGYTF.

V is TRBV28 and J is TRBJ2-1; maybe TRBD2 (6 bases). Germline CDR1 reads MDHEN; CDR2 reads SYDVKM. Trimming took off 3 bases at V and 0 bases at J, with 9 bases between the two ends. The CDR3 sequence is 15 residues long. This CDR3 is CASSFYGSSYNEQFF. CDR3 DNA sequence: TGTGCCAGCAGTTTCTACGGGAGCTCCTACAATGAGCAGTTCTTC.

The V gene is TRBV6-5, the J gene TRBJ1-4, with D unclear. V was clipped by 8 bases and J by 8 bases, with 21 bases between them. This CDR3 spans 15 amino acids. Germline-derived CDR1 and CDR2 are MNHEY and SVGAGI. The CDR3 DNA reads TGTGCCAGCTCTCGGGAGGGTAGGAACTGGGAAAAACTGTTTTTT. Amino acid sequence: CASSREGRNWEKLFF.

The V call is TRBV28, the J call TRBJ2-1, with 9 nucleotides matching TRBD2. V dropped 3 bases and J dropped 7; count of bases not matched to a gene: 7. The CDR3 is 15 amino acids. Germline V gene lookup returns CDR1 MDHEN and CDR2 SYDVKM. In DNA, the CDR3 is TGTGCCAGCAGTTTTGTTGCGGGAGGGGGGAATGAGCAGTTCTTC. It is translated as CASSFVAGGGNEQFF.

This chain connects TRBV29-1 to TRBJ2-3; 13 bases map to TRBD2. This CDR3 contains 16 residues. With V trimmed by 1 base and J by 0 bases, 1 base remained unmatched. Germline CDR1 and CDR2: SQVTM and ANQGSEA. The CDR3 DNA sequence: TGCAGCGTTGAAGGGACTAGCGGGAGTAGCACAGATACGCAGTATTTT. Its protein product is CSVEGTSGSSTDTQYF.

This rearrangement joins TRBV19 to TRBJ2-1, with 8 bases lining up with TRBD2. The V gene's germline CDR1 is LNHDA and CDR2 SQIVND (reference sequence). The ends lost 6 bases at V and 9 bases at J; junction bases unmatched: 7. The CDR3 is 13 amino acids. The CDR3 here is CASSGRASGEQFF. In DNA form, the CDR3 reads TGTGCCAGTAGCGGGAGGGCCTCTGGTGAGCAGTTCTTC.

The chain couples TRBV4-3 to TRBJ2-1; D is unclear. This CDR3 region has 13 residues. V gave up 1 base and J gave up 10 bases, with 11 bases separating them. CDR1 is LGHNA, CDR2 YSLEER, per germline. The DNA for the CDR3 is TGCGCCAGCAGCCAAGTCATCTTGGTAGAGCAGTTCTTC. This codes for CASSQVILVEQFF.

This clone turned up a few times. The chain carries TRBV7-2 and TRBJ2-5; D is possibly TRBD1 (6 bases). CDR3 length: 11 residues. The V end was cut by 4 bases, the J end by 9 bases, with 9 bases between. CDR1 and CDR2 (germline): SGHTA, FQGNSA. The CDR3 nucleotides read TGTGCCAGCAGCTCTAGACAGGCCCAGTACTTC. Encoded protein: CASSSRQAQYF.

V and J are TRBV7-9 and TRBJ2-7; maybe TRBD1 (6 bases). The CDR3 covers 15 residues. Trimming took 5 bases from V and 3 from J, leaving 17 bases between them. The germline V gene has CDR1 SEHNR and CDR2 FQNEAQ (reference sequence). CDR3 region: CASSLGWTDGYEQYF. In DNA, the CDR3 is TGTGCCAGCAGCCTCGGATGGACAGACGGCTACGAGCAGTACTTC.

The rearrangement uses TRBV18 and TRBJ1-5, with D maybe TRBD1 (6 bases). The CDR3 is made up of 16 amino acids. The germline V gene has CDR1 KGHSH and CDR2 LQKENI. V lost 6 bases to trimming and J lost 4 bases, with 19 bases between them. CDR3 in DNA: TGTGCCAGCTCGCCGTTCGGGGGGGCACGTAATCAGCCCCAGCATTTT. Protein product: CASSPFGGARNQPQHF. The whole variable domain, filled in from reference TRBV18 and TRBJ1-5, reads NAGVMQNPRHLVRRRGQEARLRCSPMKGHSHVYWYRQLPEEGLKFMVYLQKENIIDESGMPKERFSAEFPKEGPSILRIQQVVRGDSAAYFCASSPFGGARNQPQHFGDGTRLSIL.

The chain has TRBV28 and TRBJ2-7; 9 positions match TRBD1. The junction had 8 bases not matched to a gene; V was cut back by 5 bases and J by 3 bases. Germline V gives CDR1 MDHEN, CDR2 SYDVKM. The CDR3 runs to 15 residues. For the CDR3, the DNA is TGTGCCAGCAGTCGCCCGGGACAGGGTATCTACGAGCAGTACTTC. It translates to CASSRPGQGIYEQYF.

The gene calls are TRBV2 and TRBJ1-1; 10 bases match TRBD1. The CDR3 spans 13 residues. Germline-derived CDR1 and CDR2 are SNHLY and FYNNEI. With 5 bases clipped from V and 7 bases from J, the junction kept 4 bases outside the gene matches. CDR3 sequence (DNA): TGTGCCAGCAGTCTGACAGGGGGCGGTGAAGCTTTCTTT. Protein product: CASSLTGGGEAFF.

This chain joins TRBV4-2 and TRBJ2-5; D is ambiguous. The CDR3 sequence is 17 residues long. Trimming took 0 bases from V and 3 from J, leaving 17 bases between them. Germline CDR1 reads LGHNA; CDR2 reads YNFKEQ. The DNA of the CDR3 is TGTGCCAGCAGCCAAGACCCTGTAGGGCTAGGTAAAGAGACCCAGTACTTC. Amino acids: CASSQDPVGLGKETQYF.

The genes are TRBV7-2 and TRBJ2-1; D gene ambiguous. Trimming pared 0 bases from V and 7 bases from J, leaving 7 bases between. The CDR3 runs to 13 residues. Germline V gene sequence: CDR1 SGHTA, CDR2 FQGNSA. The CDR3 nucleotides are TGTGCCAGCAGCTTAGCGCTAATGAATGAGCAGTTCTTC. As protein: CASSLALMNEQFF. Supplemented by reference TRBV7-2 and TRBJ2-1, the full variable domain reads GAGVSQSPSNKVTEKGKDVELRCDPISGHTALYWYRQSLGQGLEFLIYFQGNSAPDKSGLPSDRFSAERTGGSVSTLTIQRTQQEDSAVYLCASSLALMNEQFFGPGTRLTVL.

The sample holds a few counts of this clone. The chain carries TRBV4-2 and TRBJ1-2; 7 bases agree with TRBD1. J gave up 4 bases and V 5 bases, and 10 bases lay outside the gene matches. The CDR3 sequence is 15 residues long. Looked up from germline, CDR1 is LGHNA and CDR2 is YNFKEQ. The CDR3 here is CASSLGEGGAYGYTF. Here the CDR3 DNA reads TGTGCCAGCAGCTTGGGGGAAGGGGGCGCCTATGGCTACACCTTC.